The present T cell receptor beta chain was sequenced within a study of T-cell reconstitution after alpha-beta-depleted transplantation in children. Unique molecular identifiers were incorporated during preparation of the TCRbeta library. MiXCR, applied by TCRdb to the PCR reads, yields one record per CDR3 protein. This table holds about 900,000 distinct CDR3 sequences, less than 30% found once. The length of the CDR3 is 13 residues. CDR1 MDHEN and CDR2 SYDVKM come from the germline V gene. V was pared by 5 bases and J by 3 bases, with 8 bases between. This clonotype appeared a few times. Its antigen remains unknown. Study results and limitations: T-cell numbers and diversity one year post-transplant derived largely from freshly generated T cells. Two months or so post-transplant, alpha-beta T cells reportedly derived from several hundred expanded graft clones.

The chain is built from TRBV28 and TRBJ1-5; the D is unclear. The sequence was obtained from a boy younger than two who had a stem cell transplant for SCID, so the T cells may come from the graft donor. The input for sequencing was PBMCs, mostly from graft donor cells, taken 360 days after TCRalphabeta/CD19-depleted stem cell transplant. Written as DNA, the CDR3 is TGTGCCAGCAGTCGACCGTTCAATCAGCCCCAGCATTTT. Protein sequence: CASSRPFNQPQHF.